The entry below describes one T cell receptor beta chain. This specimen comes from a study of blood T cell repertoires in COVID-19. Study summary: PBMCs, B-cell-depleted T cells, or T cells provided the cDNA or gDNA that made up the material.

Germline V lookup: CDR1 LGHDT, CDR2 YNNKEL (reference sequence). This CDR3 comprises 13 residues. Trimming took off 2 bases at V and 8 bases at J, with 9 bases between the two ends. Per the original methods: Scientists estimated how many nucleated cells there were by amplifying reference gene primers. Here immunoSEQ multiplex PCR was the method, and the copy in TCRdb shows in-frame clones only, minus some. V and J calls and clone size are copied from that table; D and trimming were computed from the DNA. The sample yields roughly 150,000 clones, 70% to 85% seen once. Sequenced input: peripheral blood. The rearrangement links TRBV3-1 (or the pseudogene TRBV3-2) to TRBJ1-4; no reliable D call. This receptor was identified in a woman between 45 and 65 years old in a cohort sampled during active or convalescent COVID-19. This CDR3 is CASSQSLREKLFF. The CDR3 DNA is TGTGCCAGCAGCCAATCCCTACGGGAAAAACTGTTTTTT.